The entry below gives a single T cell receptor beta chain sequence along with its context. The antigen is undetermined. Trimming cost V 2 bases and J 4 bases, with 6 bases left between them. CDR1 is KGHSH, CDR2 LQKENI, per germline. The CDR3 extends over 13 amino acids. This record belongs to a study of shared clonotypes between healthy human individuals. Overall study: Donors consisted of two women and a few men between 18 and 49. Whole-study findings and limits: The authors sampled blood alone, and tissue repertoires likely differ.

Per the original methods: ImmunoSEQ gave junction-only sequences without quality scores, so filtering differed. Assay: immunoSEQ multiplex PCR; the TCRdb copy retains only in-frame clones and omits some. That table gives V, J and clone size, and the DNA gave D and trimming. The data contain 530,000 or so clones, nearly 80% of them singletons. The origin of this receptor is a woman aged 40 to 50 in good health. Some clones in this sample may be carry-over from other donors' samples. The V and J genes are TRBV18 and TRBJ2-1; D remains unclear. Input material: PBMCs. CDR3 DNA sequence: TGTGCCAGCTCACCAGCGGAGTACAATGAGCAGTTCTTC. Protein sequence: CASSPAEYNEQFF.